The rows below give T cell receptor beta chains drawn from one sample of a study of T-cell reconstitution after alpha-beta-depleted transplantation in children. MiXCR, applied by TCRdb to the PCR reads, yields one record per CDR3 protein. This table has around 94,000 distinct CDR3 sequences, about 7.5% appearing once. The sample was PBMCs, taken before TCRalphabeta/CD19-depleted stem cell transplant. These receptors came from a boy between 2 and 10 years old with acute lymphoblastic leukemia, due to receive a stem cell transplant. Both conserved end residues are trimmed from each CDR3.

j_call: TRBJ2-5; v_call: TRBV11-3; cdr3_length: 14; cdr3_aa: ASSLGPGQGQETQY
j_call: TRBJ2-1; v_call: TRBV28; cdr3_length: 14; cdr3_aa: ASTSAGQGVFNEQF
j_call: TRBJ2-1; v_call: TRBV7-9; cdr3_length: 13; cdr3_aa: ASSFRRGQYNEQF
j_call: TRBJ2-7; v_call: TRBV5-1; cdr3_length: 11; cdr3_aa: ASSTGDNYEQY
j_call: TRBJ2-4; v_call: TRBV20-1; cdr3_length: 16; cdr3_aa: SARAPETGPLAKNIQY
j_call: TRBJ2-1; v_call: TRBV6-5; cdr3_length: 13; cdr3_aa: ASSSFRSNYNEQF
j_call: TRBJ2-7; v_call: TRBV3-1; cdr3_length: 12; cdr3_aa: ASSHDWGSGEQY
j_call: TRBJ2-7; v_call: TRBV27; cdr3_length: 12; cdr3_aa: ASSRRGESYEQY
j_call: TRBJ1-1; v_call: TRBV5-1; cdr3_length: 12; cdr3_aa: ASSPPRANTEAF
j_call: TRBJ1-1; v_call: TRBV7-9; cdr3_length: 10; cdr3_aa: ASSLGQGEAF
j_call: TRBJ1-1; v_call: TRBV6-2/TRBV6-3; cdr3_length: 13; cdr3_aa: ASSYQGQMNTEAF
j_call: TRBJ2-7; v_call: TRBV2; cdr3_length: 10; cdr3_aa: ASIGLAGEQY
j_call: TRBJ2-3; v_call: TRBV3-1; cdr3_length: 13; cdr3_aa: ASSQPGGATDTQY
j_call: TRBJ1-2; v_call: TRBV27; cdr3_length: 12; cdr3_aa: ASSSNNDLNGYT
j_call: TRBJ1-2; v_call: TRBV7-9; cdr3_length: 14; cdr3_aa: ASSYPDRTNLYGYT
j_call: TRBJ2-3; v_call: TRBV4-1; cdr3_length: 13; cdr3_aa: ASSQVNAGGYTQY
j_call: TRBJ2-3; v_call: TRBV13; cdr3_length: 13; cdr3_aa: ASSSRDRGADTQY
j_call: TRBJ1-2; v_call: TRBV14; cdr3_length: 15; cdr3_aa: ASSQVGLGQGTYGYT
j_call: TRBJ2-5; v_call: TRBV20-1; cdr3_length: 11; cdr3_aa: SAREGQQETQY
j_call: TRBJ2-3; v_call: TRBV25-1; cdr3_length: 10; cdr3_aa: ASNQEGDTQY
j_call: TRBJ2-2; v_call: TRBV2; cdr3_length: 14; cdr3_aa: ASSHQTDLNTGELF
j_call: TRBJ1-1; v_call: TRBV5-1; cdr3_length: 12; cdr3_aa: ASSLVQGAAEAF
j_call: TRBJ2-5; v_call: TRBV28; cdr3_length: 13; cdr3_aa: ASSLGDSRGETQY
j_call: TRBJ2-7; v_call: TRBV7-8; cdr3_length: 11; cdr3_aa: ASSPGEGTEQY
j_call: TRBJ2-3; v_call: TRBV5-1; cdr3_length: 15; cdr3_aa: ASSSAKLLATTDTQY
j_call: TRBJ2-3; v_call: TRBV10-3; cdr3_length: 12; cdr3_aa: AMSGAQRTDTQY
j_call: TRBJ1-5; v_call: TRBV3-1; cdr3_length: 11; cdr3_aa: ASSQGRSRAQH
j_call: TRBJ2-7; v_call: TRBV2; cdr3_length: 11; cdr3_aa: ASSYGTSYEQY
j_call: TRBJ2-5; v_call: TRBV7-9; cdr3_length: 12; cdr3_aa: ASSPRLAQETQY
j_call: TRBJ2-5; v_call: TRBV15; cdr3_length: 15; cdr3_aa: ATSRDDGEVYQETQY
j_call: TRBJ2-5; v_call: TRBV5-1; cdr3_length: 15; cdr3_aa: ASSLASGVTIQETQY
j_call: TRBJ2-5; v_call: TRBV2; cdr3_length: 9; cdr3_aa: ASSVLETQY
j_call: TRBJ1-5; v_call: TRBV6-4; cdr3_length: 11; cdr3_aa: ASSEGPGQPQH
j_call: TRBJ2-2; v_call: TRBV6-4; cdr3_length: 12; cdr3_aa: ASSDGTNTGELF
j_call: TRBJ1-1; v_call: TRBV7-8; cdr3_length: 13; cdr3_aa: ASSLYRGQYTEAF
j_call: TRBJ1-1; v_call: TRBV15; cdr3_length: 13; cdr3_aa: ATSRPLGAGGEAF